This TCR beta chain was obtained from a study of blood T cell repertoires in COVID-19. Measured with immunoSEQ multiplex PCR; TCRdb has only the in-frame clones, and not every one. The data show around 250,000 clones, roughly 90% seen once. There are a few counts of this clone. The CDR3 has 12 residues. The ends lost 7 bases at V and 5 bases at J; junction bases unmatched: 5. The chain employs TRBV12-3 or TRBV12-4 and TRBJ2-7; TRBD1 matches at 7 bases. The sequence was collected from a man aged 35 to 55 who had been exposed to COVID-19. Sequenced input: PBMCs or T cells enriched from blood (not recorded which). CDR3 sequence: CASNRGSHEQYF. DNA for the CDR3: TGTGCCAGCAACAGGGGATCCCACGAGCAGTACTTC.